This TCR beta chain was retrieved from a study of OX40 agonist ivuxolimab in advanced cancers. The assay was immunoSEQ multiplex PCR, and TCRdb's table has in-frame clones only and misses some. The sample holds around 99,000 clones, approximately 90% seen once. This clone has a single count. Here the sequenced sample was CD4+ or CD8+ T cells sorted from blood, taken in a trial of the OX40 agonist ivuxolimab. The source is an adult with an advanced solid tumor such as melanoma, head and neck, liver or kidney cancer.

The CDR3 sequence: CSVEERALAGKLFF. DNA of the CDR3: TGCAGCGTTGAAGAAAGGGCCCTCGCTGGTAAACTGTTTTTT. This chain joins TRBV29-1 and TRBJ1-4; no clear D. Trimming pared 0 bases from V and 11 bases from J, leaving 16 bases between. CDR3 size: 14 residues. Germline V CDR1 and CDR2: SQVTM, ANQGSEA.